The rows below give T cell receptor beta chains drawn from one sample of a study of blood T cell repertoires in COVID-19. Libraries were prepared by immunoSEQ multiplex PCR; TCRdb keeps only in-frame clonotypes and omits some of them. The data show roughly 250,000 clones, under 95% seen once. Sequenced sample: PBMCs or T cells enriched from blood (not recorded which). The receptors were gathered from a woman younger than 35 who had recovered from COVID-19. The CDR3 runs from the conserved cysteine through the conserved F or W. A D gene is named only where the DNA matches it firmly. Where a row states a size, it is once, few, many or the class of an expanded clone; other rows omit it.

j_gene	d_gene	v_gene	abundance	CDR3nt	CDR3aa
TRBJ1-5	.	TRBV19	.	TGTGCCAGTAGGGGCAGGGGTAATAGTCAGCCCCAGCATTTT	CASRGRGNSQPQHF
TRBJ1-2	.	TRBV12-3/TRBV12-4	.	TGTGCCAGCAGTCCCGTAGGAGATGGCTACACCTTC	CASSPVGDGYTF
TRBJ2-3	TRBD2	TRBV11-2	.	TGTGCCAGCAGCACGGGGCGGGAGGTATACACAGATACGCAGTATTTT	CASSTGREVYTDTQYF
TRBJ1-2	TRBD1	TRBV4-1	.	TGCGCCAGCAGCCTAGGGACAGGGGGTGATGGCTACACCTTC	CASSLGTGGDGYTF
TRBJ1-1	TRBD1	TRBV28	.	TGTGCCATATCGGACAGGGTGAACACTGAAGCTTTCTTT	CAISDRVNTEAFF
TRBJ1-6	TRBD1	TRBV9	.	TGTGCCAGCAGCGTAGAGAGATTACCGACAGGGTTATCACCCCTCCACTTT	CASSVERLPTGLSPLHF
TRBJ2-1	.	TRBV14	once	TGTGCCAGCAGCACCAGTATCCGTGACAATGAGCAGTTCTTC	CASSTSIRDNEQFF
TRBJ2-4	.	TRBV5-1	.	TGCGCCAGCAGCCAACATCCGTTAGCCAAAAACATTCAGTACTTC	CASSQHPLAKNIQYF
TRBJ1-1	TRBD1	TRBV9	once	TGTGCCAGCAGCGTAGTCCAGGGGGGTGCTGAAGCTTTCTTT	CASSVVQGGAEAFF
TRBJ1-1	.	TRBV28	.	TGTGCCAGCAGTTTCCAGGGGACCGCTGAAGCTTTCTTT	CASSFQGTAEAFF
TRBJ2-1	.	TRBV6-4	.	TGTGCCAGCAGCCCCTCCCGGGGAGCCTCCTACAATGAGCAGTTCTTC	CASSPSRGASYNEQFF
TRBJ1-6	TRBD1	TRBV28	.	TGTGCCAGCAGTTCACCGACAGGGAGGATATCACCCCTCCACTTT	CASSSPTGRISPLHF
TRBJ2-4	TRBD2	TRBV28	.	TGTGCCAGCAGTGAGACTAGCGGGAGGGATGTCAAAAACATTCAGTACTTC	CASSETSGRDVKNIQYF
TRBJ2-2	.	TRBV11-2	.	TGTGCCAGCAGCTTAGTGGGGGGTTTAACCGCCGGGGAGCTGTTTTTT	CASSLVGGLTAGELFF
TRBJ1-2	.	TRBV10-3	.	TGTGCCAGCCAGGACAGTCGGTGGGACTATGGCTACACCTTC	CASQDSRWDYGYTF
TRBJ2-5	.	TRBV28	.	TGTGCCAGCAGTCCCCACAGGACCCAGTACTTC	CASSPHRTQYF
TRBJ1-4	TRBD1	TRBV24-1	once	TGTGCCACCAGTGCGGGACAGGGCCTCGCAACTAATGAAAAACTGTTTTTT	CATSAGQGLATNEKLFF
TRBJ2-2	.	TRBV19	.	TGTGCCAGTAAGTCCATCGACAGTACCGGGGAGCTGTTTTTT	CASKSIDSTGELFF
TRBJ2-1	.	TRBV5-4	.	TGTGCCAGCAGCTTTCCCGGGAGCAGGCGGGACTCCTACAATGAGCAGTTCTTC	CASSFPGSRRDSYNEQFF
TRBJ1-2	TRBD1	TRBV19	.	TGTGCCAGTAACTCAGGACAGGGTCGCTACTATGGCTACACCTTC	CASNSGQGRYYGYTF
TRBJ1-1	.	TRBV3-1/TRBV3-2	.	TGTGCCAGCAGCCCCGATTTTTTCGGGGGACGGAGGGTTGAAGCTTTCTTT	CASSPDFFGGRRVEAFF
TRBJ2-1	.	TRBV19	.	TGTGCCAGTAGTCGGCTAGGCGATGAGCAGTTCTTC	CASSRLGDEQFF
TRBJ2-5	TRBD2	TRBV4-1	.	TGCGCCAGCAGGCGGACTAGCGGGCAAGAGACCCAGTACTTC	CASRRTSGQETQYF
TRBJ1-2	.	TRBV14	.	TGTGCCAGCAGCGCAGGCGGGTTCAGTATTGCCTATGGCTACACCTTC	CASSAGGFSIAYGYTF
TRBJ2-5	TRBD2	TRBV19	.	TGTGCCACCAGCAGAGCGGGAGGCCAAGAGACCCAGTACTTC	CATSRAGGQETQYF
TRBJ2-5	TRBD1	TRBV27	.	TGTGCCAGCAGCAGAGGACAGGGACGGGAAGAGACCCAGTACTTC	CASSRGQGREETQYF
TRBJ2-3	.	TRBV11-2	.	TGTGCCAGCAGCTTAGTCGGGACTGGCTATAGCACAGATACGCAGTATTTT	CASSLVGTGYSTDTQYF
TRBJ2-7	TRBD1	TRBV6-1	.	TGTGCCAGCAGTAGGGACAGAGACTACGAGCAGTACTTC	CASSRDRDYEQYF
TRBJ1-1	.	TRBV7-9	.	TGTGCCAGCAGCCTCAGGGGCACTGAAGCTTTCTTT	CASSLRGTEAFF
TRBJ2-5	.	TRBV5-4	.	TGTGCCAGCGGCTTAGGGGGGGGCGACCAAGAGACCCAGTACTTC	CASGLGGGDQETQYF
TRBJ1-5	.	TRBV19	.	TGTGCCAGTAGTACACAGTACGGTCAGCCCCAGCATTTT	CASSTQYGQPQHF
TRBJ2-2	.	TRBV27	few	TGTGCCAGCAGTTACGGTGGCGGGGAGCTGTTTTTT	CASSYGGGELFF